This T cell receptor (beta chain) was documented in a study of shared clonotypes between healthy human individuals (dated by TCRdb to 2020 to 2022). The study in broad terms: The cohort included three men and a couple of women between 18 and 49 years of age. For each donor, three plates each were used for CD4 naive and CD4 memory, two plates were used for CD8 naive, and one plate was used for CD8 memory. Blood TCR repertoires of five healthy adults were deeply sequenced to estimate repertoire size and the extent of clonotype sharing between individuals. Libraries were prepared and TCR repertoires were sequenced by different laboratories using diverse techniques, in order to increase sequencing depth and limit assay-specific biases. Each donor's leukapheresis produced roughly between about 0.8 and 10 billion PBMCs.

This clone was picked up one time. Its target antigen remains unknown. Base qualities are not recorded, but no much larger clone differs from it by a single base. V loses 4 bases of germline sequence and J loses 2 bases, and the interval between the two ends is 9 bases. The CDR3, cysteine through phenylalanine, is 15 amino acids long. Only CDR3 DNA remains: 45 bases, in frame from the first base. The germline V gene yields MDHEN for CDR1 and SYDVKM for CDR2. Using the deep immunoSEQ assay, multiplex PCR amplified TCR CDR3 regions from genomic DNA. For each cell subset, the extracted genomic DNA was distributed evenly across all wells of several immunoSEQ 96-well plates, and each plate served as one replicate. For sorted subsets, approximately 200 ng of genomic DNA, equivalent to roughly 30,000 T cell genomes, went into each replicate PCR. Purified libraries were quantified with a Qubit 3.0 fluorometer, sized on a Bioanalyzer 2100, and re-quantified with the KAPA Library Quantification kit. Every immunoSEQ 96-well plate was sequenced on a dedicated single-read 150-cycle Illumina NextSeq 550 flow cell. As for the authors' bioinformatics: Because the immunoSEQ output held only junctional sequences and lacked quality scores, the filtering could not match the filtering applied to full-length reads. To assign V/J genes and CDR3, sequences were annotated against IMGT germline references using PyIR, a Python wrapper for IgBLAST v1.9. Reads were removed for weak V/J assignments (E-value above 1e-6), missing CDR3, stop codons, out-of-frame junctions, or ambiguous translated residues. V3J clonotypes were defined as sequences sharing an identical inferred V gene, J gene, and CDR3 amino acid sequence. Percentage overlap between repertoires was computed as shared unique clonotypes divided by the size of the smaller repertoire. Three approaches were used to assess repertoire richness: RTK rarefaction, the Chao1 estimator, and Recon v2.1 estimates of unobserved clonotypes. OLGA was used to compute generation probabilities for all TCRbeta clonotypes that the gDNA method yielded from four donors. Not all clones reach the TCRdb copy of this immuneACCESS table, which keeps in-frame sequences only. Checked studies attribute under half of the gap to unresolved V genes and leave the rest unexplained. V and J calls and clone size are given by that table; D and trimming were obtained from the DNA. The sample has about 2.1 million clones on record, 90% to 95% of them singletons. Around 1.8% of the sample is in the top ten clones.

Study-level results and caveats: Because the study included a small number of donors, the genetic and exposure-history diversity represented was limited. Naive subsets generally had larger estimated clonotype richness than memory subsets did. Higher generation probabilities were observed for clonotypes shared by all four sorted-subset donors than for non-shared clonotypes. Only blood was sampled, and tissue TCR repertoires likely differ from those in blood. Rarefaction of sorted-subset datasets indicated incomplete sequencing despite the large sequencing depth. Pairwise subsampling indicated that sequencing depth was expected to affect the degree of clonotype sharing among donors. Approximately 4.8% of naive CD4, more than 3% of naive CD8, about 2.1% of memory CD4, and more than 0.35% of memory CD8 clonotypes were shared across several donors.

CD8 naive samples were CD45RO-negative cells positively selected for CCR7, giving a CD45RA+CCR7+ population that excluded TemRA cells. Healthy HIV-negative adults with no recently reported acute infections or vaccinations were included as donors. Every donor was a Caucasian adult residing in Nashville, Tennessee, USA. Blood was obtained by leukapheresis, after which PBMCs were separated by Ficoll-Histopaque density gradient centrifugation and cryopreserved in liquid nitrogen vapor phase. Analytical flow cytometry was used to check the purity and quantity of each magnetically sorted T cell population. Genomic DNA was isolated from every sorted fraction and measured by UV absorbance on a Nanodrop 2000c.

The source is a man younger than 35 in good health. Some clones in this sample may be carry-over from other donors' samples. Source material: naive CD8+ T cells from PBMCs. This specimen's cell subset or site label, per the study, means: CD45RA+CCR7+. The sequence links TRBV28 to TRBJ2-6; TRBD1 is perhaps the D gene, given 5 matching bases. The nucleotides are TGTGCCAGCAGTTCCTTCAGGGCTGGGGCCAACGTCCTGACTTTC. It specifies CASSSFRAGANVLTF.